This T cell receptor (beta chain) derives from a study of Graves' ophthalmopathy and Graves' hyperthyroidism. Whole-study context: The term stable hyperthyroidism indicated an absence of ophthalmopathy within 18 months of follow-up.

This clonotype was detected only a few times. The CDR3 length is 16 residues. Per the germline V gene, CDR1 is MNHNS and CDR2 is SASEGT. V gave up 5 bases and J gave up 4 bases; unmatched junction bases: 9. RNA transcripts served as template for amplifying TCR beta CDR3 sequences. The workflow started with a first-round RT-PCR run with HTBI primers and then moved on to a second-round multiplex PCR. Each CDR3 protein is one row after TCRdb ran MiXCR on the multiplex PCR reads. Of about 1.2 million distinct CDR3 sequences listed, about two fifths were seen once; the top ten hold more than 9.5%. The chain is built from TRBV6-1 and TRBJ2-5; 11 nucleotides line up with TRBD1. The source is an adult man with Graves' hyperthyroidism. Material for sequencing was peripheral blood or thyroid tissue (not recorded which). The CDR3 DNA sequence: TGTGCCAGCAGTCCAGGCCGGGACAGGGGGGGAGAGACCCAGTACTTC. This gives the protein CASSPGRDRGGETQYF.